One sample yielded the 18 T cell receptor beta chains listed below, sequenced in a study of cytomegalovirus exposure and HLA in healthy donors. Primers included in the PCR were 60 Vbeta and 13 Jbeta primers. The protocol was immunoSEQ multiplex PCR, while the TCRdb copy is restricted to in-frame clones and leaves out a portion. The sample holds 120,000 or so clones, 81% seen once. Sequencing input: PBMCs. The receptors come from a man between 18 and 35 years old in good health and CMV-seronegative.

This clone was recorded only once. This chain connects TRBV11-2 to TRBJ2-7; the D is unclear. The CDR3 has 14 residues. The V and J ends lost 2 bases and 1 base respectively, with 9 bases between them. Germline CDR1 reads SGHAT; CDR2 reads FQNNGV. The CDR3 DNA reads TGTGCCAGCAGCTTAAACAGCCCGTCCTACGAGCAGTACTTC. Protein sequence: CASSLNSPSYEQYF.

The chain uses TRBV7-2 and TRBJ1-1; 7 positions agree with TRBD1. The J segment lost 2 bases and the V segment lost 0 bases, leaving 0 bases of the junction unmatched. Germline V gives CDR1 SGHTA, CDR2 FQGNSA. The CDR3 runs 14 residues. The CDR3 region is CASSLAGGNTEAFF. The CDR3 nucleotides are TGTGCCAGCAGCTTAGCAGGGGGCAACACTGAAGCTTTCTTT.

The chain couples TRBV5-1 to TRBJ2-5, with 10 bases aligning to TRBD2. V lost 4 bases to trimming and J lost 5 bases; unmatched junction nucleotides: 8. CDR1 and CDR2 from the germline V gene are SGHRS and YFSETQ. This CDR3 region has 15 residues. The CDR3 sequence: CASSLSGGLSETQYF. The CDR3 DNA reads as TGCGCCAGCAGCCTTAGCGGGGGGCTGTCTGAGACCCAGTACTTC.

In its sample, this clone was seen a few times. The chain uses TRBV19 and TRBJ2-7; possibly TRBD2 for D (5 bases). CDR1 LNHDA and CDR2 SQIVND come from the germline V gene (reference sequence). Trimming left V 6 bases short and J 6 bases short, with 18 bases between. This CDR3 contains 14 residues. The CDR3 nucleotides read TGTGCCAGTAGCCAAAATTTCAACGGGATCGAGCAGTACTTC. As protein: CASSQNFNGIEQYF. Based on the CDR3 plus reference TRBV19 and TRBJ2-7, the full variable domain is DGGITQSPKYLFRKEGQNVTLSCEQNLNHDAMYWYRQDPGQGLRLIYYSQIVNDFQKGDIAEGYSVSREKKESFPLTVTSAQKNPTAFYLCASSQNFNGIEQYFGPGTRLTVT.

The sample holds one count of this clone. The CDR3 sequence is CASSVGQEIGYGYTF. The CDR3, as DNA: TGTGCCAGCAGCGTAGGACAGGAAATAGGGTATGGCTACACCTTC. The chain joins TRBV9 to TRBJ1-2, with TRBD1 as a possible D gene (6 bases). From germline, CDR1 is SGDLS and CDR2 YYNGEE. The germline V and J ends were trimmed by 0 bases and 5 bases, with 14 bases remaining between them. The CDR3 loop spans 15 amino acids.

The genes are TRBV5-5 and TRBJ2-5; D is perhaps TRBD1 (6 bases). V was cut by 0 bases and J by 4 bases, with 13 bases left in between. The CDR3 extends over 15 amino acids. Germline V gives CDR1 SGHKS, CDR2 YYEKEE (reference sequence). The CDR3 region has the DNA TGTGCCAGCAGCTTGGATTCCAGGGGTATAGAGACCCAGTACTTC. Translated, it gives CASSLDSRGIETQYF. The whole variable domain, filled in from reference TRBV5-5 and TRBJ2-5, reads DAGVTQSPTHLIKTRGQQVTLRCSPISGHKSVSWYQQVLGQGPQFIFQYYEKEERGRGNFPDRFSARQFPNYSSELNVNALLLGDSALYLCASSLDSRGIETQYFGPGTRLLVL.

The chain has TRBV9 and TRBJ2-2; TRBD2 matches at 14 bases. The CDR3 has 19 residues. V gave up 4 bases and J gave up 3 bases; unmatched junction bases: 11. CDR1 and CDR2 (germline): SGDLS, YYNGEE. CDR3 coding DNA: TGTGCCAGCAGCAACCGACTAGCGGGGGGGCCGGGGGACACCGGGGAGCTGTTTTTT. Translated: CASSNRLAGGPGDTGELFF. The entire variable domain, with the rest obtained from reference TRBV9 and TRBJ2-2, is as follows: DSGVTQTPKHLITATGQRVTLRCSPRSGDLSVYWYQQSLDQGLQFLIQYYNGEERAKGNILERFSAQQFPDLHSELNLSSLELGDSALYFCASSNRLAGGPGDTGELFFGEGSRLTVL.

This chain connects TRBV4-3 to TRBJ1-2; maybe TRBD1 (6 bases). The CDR3 is 15 amino acids. V was shortened by 0 bases and J by 9 bases, with 17 bases between the two germline ends. Germline CDR1 and CDR2: LGHNA and YSLEER. CDR3 bases: TGCGCCAGCAGCCAAGATTGGGGGGGGGACACAAGCTACACCTTC. It codes for CASSQDWGGDTSYTF.

J is TRBJ2-2 and V is TRBV7-3; D is undetermined. CDR1 and CDR2 (germline): SGHTA, FQGTGA. V was shortened by 1 base and J by 0 bases, with 9 bases between the two germline ends. The CDR3 sequence is 16 residues long. In nucleotides, the CDR3 is TGTGCCAGCAGCTTAATGGCAGGCTCGAACACCGGGGAGCTGTTTTTT. Amino acid sequence: CASSLMAGSNTGELFF.

V is TRBV6-5 and J is TRBJ2-3, with 13 bases aligning to TRBD2. The CDR3 covers 15 residues. Germline values: CDR1 MNHEY, CDR2 SVGAGI. V was pared by 6 bases and J by 2 bases, with 2 bases of the junction left unmatched. CDR3 DNA: TGTGCCAGCAGCGGACTAGCGGGAGCCACAGATACGCAGTATTTT. Translation gives CASSGLAGATDTQYF.

J is TRBJ2-7 and V is TRBV2; TRBD1 matches 7 bases. The trim removed 8 bases at V and 6 bases at J, leaving 10 bases unmatched. This CDR3 is built from 13 residues. From germline, CDR1 is SNHLY and CDR2 FYNNEI. The CDR3 region has the DNA TGTGCCAGCGCCCAAACGACAGGGTTCGAGCAGTACTTC. It translates to CASAQTTGFEQYF.

The chain is built from TRBV7-2 and TRBJ1-5; maybe TRBD1 (6 bases). Trimming cost V 1 base and J 6 bases, with 16 bases left between them. The CDR3 totals 16 residues. Germline-derived CDR1 and CDR2 are SGHTA and FQGNSA. The CDR3 nucleotides are TGTGCCAGCAGCTTAGTGATGGCAGGGGTGGGTCAGCCCCAGCATTTT. Translation: CASSLVMAGVGQPQHF.

V gene TRBV7-8 combines with J gene TRBJ1-3; the D is unclear. This CDR3 is 14 amino acids long. With 1 base removed from V and 3 bases from J, the gap between germline ends came to 7 bases. CDR1 SGHVS and CDR2 FQNEAQ come from the germline V gene. CDR3 coding DNA: TGTGCCAGCAGCTTAGGTCGGGGTGGAAACACCATATATTTT. It codes for CASSLGRGGNTIYF.

This chain connects TRBV5-1 to TRBJ1-1; 7 bases line up with TRBD1. Germline CDR1 reads SGHRS; CDR2 reads YFSETQ. This CDR3 spans 14 amino acids. J gave up 11 bases and V 5 bases, and 15 bases lay outside the gene matches. The CDR3 DNA reads TGCGCCAGCAGTTCTGGGGGACAGACGTGTTGGGCTTTCTTT. This sequence encodes CASSSGGQTCWAFF.

The V gene is TRBV5-4, the J gene TRBJ1-6; no clear D. This CDR3 region has 17 residues. In germline, CDR1 is SGHNT, CDR2 YYREEE (reference sequence). The V end lost 0 bases, the J end lost 6 bases, and 16 bases lay between the germline ends. The CDR3 loop is CASSLAMGEGSNSPLHF. CDR3 in DNA: TGTGCCAGCAGCTTGGCCATGGGAGAGGGTTCTAATTCACCCCTCCACTTT.

The rearrangement links TRBV27 to TRBJ1-4; 10 nucleotides agree with TRBD1. The CDR3 extends over 17 amino acids. V shed 6 bases, J shed 4 bases, and the junction held 11 bases outside the gene matches. The germline V gene has CDR1 MNHEY and CDR2 SMNVEV (reference sequence). The CDR3 DNA follows: TGTGCCAGCAGACAGTTCGGACAGGGGGATCTTAATGAAAAACTGTTTTTT. It yields the protein CASRQFGQGDLNEKLFF.

V usage is TRBV18 and J usage is TRBJ1-6; D unresolved. The CDR3 runs 14 residues. Germline V gene data show CDR1 as KGHSH and CDR2 as LQKENI. Trimming left V 3 bases short and J 5 bases short, with 8 bases between. CDR3: CASSPTGNNSPLHF. The DNA for the CDR3 is TGTGCCAGCTCACCGACGGGGAATAATTCACCCCTCCACTTT.

This chain joins TRBV6-1 and TRBJ1-2; TRBD1 might be the D (6 bases). CDR1 MNHNS and CDR2 SASEGT come from the germline V gene. This CDR3 is built from 15 residues. Trimming cost V 6 bases and J 6 bases, with 20 bases left between them. Written as DNA, the CDR3 is TGTGCCAGCAGGTCTGGGGGCAGTGGTGGGAATGGCTACACCTTC. It encodes CASRSGGSGGNGYTF.